The clone carrying this TCR beta chain was picked up many times. Antigen: not known. This record comes from a study of T cell repertoires in cytomegalovirus infection. Looking at the study overall: CMV infection together with matching HLA type was indicated by public TCR beta signatures.

Study-wide points: Identification of carriers of CMV plus the relevant HLA was achieved through cumulative public TCR beta family frequency. HLA-C-restricted CMV clonotypes gave the most frequent clonotype in two of eight donors.

The germline gives CDR1 MRHNA, CDR2 SNTAGT. The CDR3 extends over 16 amino acids. Trimming shortened V by 0 bases and J by 3 bases, and 12 bases separated the two germline ends. TCRdb recomputed calls from the reads with MiXCR, one row per CDR3 protein. The sample has approximately 250,000 distinct CDR3 sequences, roughly 23% seen once. The receptor was isolated from a human donor in good health (CMV status not recorded). Some clones in this sample may be carry-over from other donors' samples. The rearrangement links TRBV6-4 to TRBJ2-1; maybe TRBD1 (5 bases). The sample consisted of CD8+ T cells from PBMCs. The CDR3 DNA follows: TGTGCCAGCAGTGACTCTCGTCAGGGTGACTACAATGAGCAGTTCTTC. This encodes CASSDSRQGDYNEQFF.